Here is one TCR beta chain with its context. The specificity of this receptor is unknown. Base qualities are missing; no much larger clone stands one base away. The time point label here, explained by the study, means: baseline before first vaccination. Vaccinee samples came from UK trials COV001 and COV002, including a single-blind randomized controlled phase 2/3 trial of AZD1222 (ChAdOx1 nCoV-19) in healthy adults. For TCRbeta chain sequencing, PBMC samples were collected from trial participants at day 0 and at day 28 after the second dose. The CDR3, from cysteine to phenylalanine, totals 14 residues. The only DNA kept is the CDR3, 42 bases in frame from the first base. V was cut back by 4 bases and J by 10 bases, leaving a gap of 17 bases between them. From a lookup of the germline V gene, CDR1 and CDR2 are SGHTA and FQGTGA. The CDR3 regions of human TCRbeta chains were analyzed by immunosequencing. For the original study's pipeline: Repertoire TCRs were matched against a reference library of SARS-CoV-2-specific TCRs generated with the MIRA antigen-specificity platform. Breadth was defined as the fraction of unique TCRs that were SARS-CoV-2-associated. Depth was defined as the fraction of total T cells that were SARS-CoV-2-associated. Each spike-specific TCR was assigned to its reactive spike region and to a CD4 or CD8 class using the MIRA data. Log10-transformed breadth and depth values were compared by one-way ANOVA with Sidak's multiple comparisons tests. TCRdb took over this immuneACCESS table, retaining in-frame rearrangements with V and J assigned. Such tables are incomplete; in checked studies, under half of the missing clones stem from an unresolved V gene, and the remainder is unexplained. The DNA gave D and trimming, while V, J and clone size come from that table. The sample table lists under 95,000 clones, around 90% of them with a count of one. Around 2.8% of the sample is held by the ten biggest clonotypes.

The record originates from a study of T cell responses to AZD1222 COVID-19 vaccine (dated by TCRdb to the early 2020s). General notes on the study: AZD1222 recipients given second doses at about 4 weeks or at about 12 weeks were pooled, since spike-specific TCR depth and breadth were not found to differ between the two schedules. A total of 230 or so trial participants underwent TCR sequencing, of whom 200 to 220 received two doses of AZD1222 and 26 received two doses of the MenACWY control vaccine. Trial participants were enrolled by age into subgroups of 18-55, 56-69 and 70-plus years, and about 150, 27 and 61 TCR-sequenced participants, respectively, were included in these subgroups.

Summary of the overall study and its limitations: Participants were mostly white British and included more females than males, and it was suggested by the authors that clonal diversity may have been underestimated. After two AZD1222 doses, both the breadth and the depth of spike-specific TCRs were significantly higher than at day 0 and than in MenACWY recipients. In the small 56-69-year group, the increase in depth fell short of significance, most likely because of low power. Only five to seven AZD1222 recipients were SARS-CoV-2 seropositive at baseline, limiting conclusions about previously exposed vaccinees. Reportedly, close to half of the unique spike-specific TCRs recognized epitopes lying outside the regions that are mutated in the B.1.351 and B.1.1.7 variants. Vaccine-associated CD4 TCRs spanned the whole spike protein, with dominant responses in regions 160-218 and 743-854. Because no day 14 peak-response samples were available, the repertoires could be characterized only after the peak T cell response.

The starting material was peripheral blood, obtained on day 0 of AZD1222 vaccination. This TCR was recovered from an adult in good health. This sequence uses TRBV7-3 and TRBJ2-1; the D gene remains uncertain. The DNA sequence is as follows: TGTGCCAGCAGCTCCTCTACTCTAGATCGGGAGCAGTTCTTC. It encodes CASSSSTLDREQFF.